This T cell receptor beta chain was identified in a study of blood T cell repertoires in COVID-19. In the study overall: In each case, the material was cDNA or gDNA derived from T cells, B-cell-depleted T cells, or PBMCs.

Clones were read by immunoSEQ multiplex PCR, and TCRdb kept only the in-frame ones, dropping some. The table has about 320,000 clones, roughly 86% seen once; the top ten hold 8% to 9%. Trimming removed 0 bases from V and 3 bases from J; junction bases left unmatched: 9. The CDR3 is made up of 17 amino acids. Per the germline V gene, CDR1 is SGHVS and CDR2 is FNYEAQ. This TCR derives from a woman aged 18-35 years who had recovered from COVID-19. Sequencing input: PBMCs or T cells enriched from blood (not recorded which). This chain connects TRBV7-6 to TRBJ2-3; 7 bases are a match to TRBD1. The CDR3 loop reads CASSLALSTGTTDTQYF. The CDR3 region has the DNA TGTGCCAGCAGCTTAGCGCTTTCGACAGGGACAACAGATACGCAGTATTTT.